This T cell receptor (beta chain) appears in the sequencing data of a study of identical twins. MiXCR, run by TCRdb on the 5' RACE reads, gives a single entry per CDR3 protein. The sample consists of approximately 620,000 distinct CDR3 sequences, 8.6% of them appearing once. Healthy Caucasians were all of the donors. The data also belong to a second study, concerning yellow fever vaccine responses in identical twins.

The sequenced sample consisted of PBMCs. The sequence was obtained from a young woman in good health.

The CDR3 region has the DNA TGTGCCAGCAGCTTAGTCTGGCCTAGCGCAACCTATATCTTGACCGGGGAGCTGTTTTTT. It codes for CASSLVWPSATYILTGELFF. The rearrangement joins TRBV11-1 to TRBJ2-2; D possibly corresponds to TRBD2 (6 bases). The CDR3 has 20 residues. The ends were cut back, 1 base at V and 5 bases at J, with 26 bases in the middle. Germline loops: CDR1 SGHAT, CDR2 FQDESV (reference sequence).